What follows are 17 T cell receptor beta chains derived from one specimen sequenced in a study of blood T cells in healthy people across ages. A second PCR of 7 to 11 cycles used a sample-barcoded 5' primer and a J-beta primer mix. Using its own MiXCR run on the 5' RACE reads, TCRdb lists one record per CDR3 protein. The sample lists about 1,400,000 distinct CDR3 sequences; about 43% were seen once. The sequenced material came from blood. All receptors come from a young woman in good health.

This rearrangement joins TRBV2 to TRBJ2-2, with TRBD2 matching over 7 bases. The CDR3 totals 16 residues. The V gene's germline CDR1 is SNHLY and CDR2 FYNNEI. V lost 8 bases to trimming and J lost 6 bases; unmatched junction nucleotides: 15. The CDR3 is CASLIWRESAAGELFF. Here the CDR3 DNA reads TGTGCCAGCCTCATATGGCGGGAGTCGGCGGCCGGGGAGCTGTTTTTT.

The rearrangement joins TRBV4-1 to TRBJ1-5; no definite D call. V shed 4 bases and J shed 3 bases, with 7 bases lying between them. The CDR3 runs 13 residues. The germline V gene encodes CDR1 MGHRA and CDR2 YSYEKL. CDR3 region: CASSRSLNQPQHF. As DNA, the CDR3 is TGCGCCAGCAGCCGATCCCTCAATCAGCCCCAGCATTTT.

This clonotype was counted a few times. The chain couples TRBV27 to TRBJ2-6; the D is unclear. Germline CDR1 is MNHEY and CDR2 is SMNVEV (reference sequence). The CDR3 extends over 13 amino acids. V was trimmed by 7 bases and J by 3 bases, leaving 7 bases between them. DNA for the CDR3: TGTGCCAGCACGGGTTTTGGGGCCAACGTCCTGACTTTC. Amino acid sequence: CASTGFGANVLTF.

The chain uses TRBV6-5 and TRBJ2-2; a weak D match, TRBD1 (5 bases). Trimming shortened V by 10 bases and J by 3 bases, and 15 bases separated the two germline ends. The CDR3 extends over 14 amino acids. CDR1 is MNHEY, CDR2 SVGAGI, per germline. CDR3 DNA sequence: TGTGCCACACACAGGAATTCGGACACCGGGGAGCTGTTTTTT. Amino acid sequence: CATHRNSDTGELFF.

This clonotype was observed a handful of times. The chain employs TRBV3-1 and TRBJ2-4, with D unclear. The better agreement between TRBJ2-7 and the DNA end casts doubt on the J call. The germline gives CDR1 LGHDT, CDR2 YNNKEL (reference sequence). CDR3 length: 14 amino acids. For the CDR3, the DNA is TGTGCCAGCAGCCAGGACGCGGACCCCTACGAGCAGTACTTC. Translated: CASSQDADPYEQYF.

For this clonotype: One junction end does not reproduce the germline sequence, and a read error may be involved. CDR3 bases: TGCGCCAGCAGCTTGACGGGGCTCACAGGTACGCAGTATTTT. Translating gives CASSLTGLTGTQYF. The chain carries TRBV5-1 and TRBJ2-3; possibly TRBD1 or TRBD2 for D (5 bases each). The CDR3 is 14 residues long. Germline V lookup: CDR1 SGHRS, CDR2 YFSETQ.

This chain links TRBV30 with TRBJ1-5; the D is unclear. Germline loops: CDR1 GTSNPN, CDR2 SVGIG (reference sequence). Trimming cost V 3 bases and J 5 bases, with 11 bases left between them. This CDR3 spans 13 amino acids. The CDR3 DNA reads as TGTGCCTGGAGGAACGGACCAGATCAGCCCCAGCATTTT. Translation: CAWRNGPDQPQHF.

V usage is TRBV27 and J usage is TRBJ1-4, with D tentatively TRBD1 (6 bases). The CDR3 has 15 amino acids. Per the germline V gene, CDR1 is MNHEY and CDR2 is SMNVEV (reference sequence). Between the trimmed V and J ends, which lost 8 bases and 4 bases, there was a span of 17 bases. In DNA form, the CDR3 reads TGTGCCAGCCCTGGGGGGCAGGGGCATAATGAAAAACTGTTTTTT. It encodes CASPGGQGHNEKLFF.

This chain uses TRBV7-2 with TRBJ1-2, with D uncertain. Trimming stripped 11 bases from V and 4 bases from J, with 11 bases between. The CDR3 is 11 residues long. Germline CDR1 SGHTA, CDR2 FQGNSA. This CDR3 is CAGLWRYGYTF. The CDR3 DNA is TGTGCCGGTTTATGGCGCTATGGCTACACCTTC.

This chain uses TRBV7-9 with TRBJ2-1; 11 nucleotides align to TRBD2. The germline CDR1 and CDR2 sequences are SEHNR and FQNEAQ (reference sequence). This CDR3 is built from 16 residues. J gave up 8 bases and V 7 bases, and 13 bases lay outside the gene matches. This chain's CDR3 is CASTLRGLAGGHEQFF. CDR3 DNA sequence: TGTGCCAGCACCCTAAGGGGGCTAGCGGGGGGCCATGAGCAGTTCTTC. The whole variable domain, remainder taken from reference TRBV7-9 and TRBJ2-1, is DTGVSQNPRHKITKRGQNVTFRCDPISEHNRLYWYRQTLGQGPEFLTYFQNEAQLEKSRLLSDRFSAERPKGSFSTLEIQRTEQGDSAMYLCASTLRGLAGGHEQFFGPGTRLTVL.

This clonotype was observed a handful of times. The chain is built from TRBV9 and TRBJ2-1, with D possibly being TRBD2 (5 bases). This CDR3 has 15 residues. Per the germline V gene, CDR1 is SGDLS and CDR2 is YYNGEE. V lost 4 bases to trimming and J lost 8 bases, with 19 bases between them. The CDR3 DNA reads as TGTGCCAGCAGCTTAACTAGTGGCCCTAACGATGAGCAGTTCTTC. Translating gives CASSLTSGPNDEQFF.

The chain has TRBV10-3 and TRBJ2-3, with D perhaps TRBD2 (6 bases). The CDR3 extends over 14 amino acids. V gave up 11 bases and J gave up 0 bases, with 15 bases separating them. Germline lookup yields CDR1 ENHRY and CDR2 SYGVKD. The CDR3 loop reads CASGRGFSTDTQYF. The CDR3 DNA reads TGTGCCTCCGGGCGGGGATTTAGCACAGATACGCAGTATTTT.

The V call is TRBV7-6, the J call TRBJ2-2; possible D gene TRBD2, 5 bases. The CDR3 extends over 15 amino acids. V dropped 5 bases and J dropped 4 bases, with 14 bases sitting between them. Germline values: CDR1 SGHVS, CDR2 FNYEAQ. CDR3 nucleotides: TGTGCCAGCAGCCCTAGGACTGTCCTCACCGGGGAGCTGTTTTTT. It codes for CASSPRTVLTGELFF.

The chain uses TRBV5-1 and TRBJ2-7; D possibly uses TRBD1 or TRBD2 (5 bases each). Deletions cut 0 bases from V and 7 bases from J, with 14 bases between. Germline values: CDR1 SGHRS, CDR2 YFSETQ. This CDR3 region has 14 residues. CDR3: CASSLAPGSNEQYF. The CDR3 nucleotides read TGCGCCAGCAGCTTGGCACCAGGGAGCAATGAGCAGTACTTC.

The chain carries TRBV30 and TRBJ1-2; D unresolved. Germline V gene sequence: CDR1 GTSNPN, CDR2 SVGIG (reference sequence). The germline V and J ends were trimmed by 1 base and 3 bases, with 9 bases remaining between them. The CDR3 length is 13 residues. In DNA form, the CDR3 reads TGTGCCTGGAGTGGATCACGCTACTATGGCTACACCTTC. Translating gives CAWSGSRYYGYTF.

This sequence joins TRBV4-1 and TRBJ2-7, with D maybe TRBD1 (5 bases). The CDR3 has 15 residues. Germline CDR1 MGHRA, CDR2 YSYEKL. Trimming cost V 0 bases and J 7 bases, with 16 bases left between them. The CDR3 loop reads CASSQDRIQGNEQYF. The CDR3 DNA follows: TGCGCCAGCAGCCAAGATCGTATCCAGGGCAATGAGCAGTACTTC.

This clonotype was detected only once. The chain couples TRBV12-3 or TRBV12-4 to TRBJ2-3; D is possibly TRBD1 (6 bases). The CDR3 loop spans 15 amino acids. Trimming took 2 bases from V and 7 from J, leaving 16 bases between them. The CDR3 DNA follows: TGTGCCAGCAGTTTAACCACAGGGCGGTCGTATACGCAGTATTTT. This translates into CASSLTTGRSYTQYF.